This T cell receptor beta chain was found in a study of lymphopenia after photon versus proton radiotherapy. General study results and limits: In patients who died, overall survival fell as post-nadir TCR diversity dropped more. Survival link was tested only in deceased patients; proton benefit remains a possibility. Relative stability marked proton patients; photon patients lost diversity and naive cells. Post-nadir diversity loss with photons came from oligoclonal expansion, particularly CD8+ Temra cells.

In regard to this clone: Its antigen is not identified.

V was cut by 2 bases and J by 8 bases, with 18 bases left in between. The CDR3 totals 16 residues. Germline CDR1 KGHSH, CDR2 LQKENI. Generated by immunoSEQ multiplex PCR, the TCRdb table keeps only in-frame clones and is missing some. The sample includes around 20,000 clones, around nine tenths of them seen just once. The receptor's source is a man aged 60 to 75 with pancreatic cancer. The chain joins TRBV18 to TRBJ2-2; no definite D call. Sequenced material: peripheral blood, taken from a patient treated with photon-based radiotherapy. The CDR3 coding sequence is TGTGCCAGCTCACCAAGGGCAGAGACTTCACCAGGGGAGCTGTTTTTT. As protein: CASSPRAETSPGELFF.